This is a list of T cell receptor beta chains from one sample in a study of tumor-infiltrating lymphocytes in oesophageal squamous cell carcinoma. Each CDR3 protein is one row after TCRdb ran MiXCR on the PCR reads. The sample consists of 9,500 to 12,000 distinct CDR3 sequences, about 60% of them appearing once. The sample comprised esophageal tumor tissue. These TCRs come from a male donor with esophageal squamous cell carcinoma. The CDR3 runs from the conserved cysteine through the conserved F or W. D genes are given only for firm matches. Clone size is stated in some rows and not others, as once, few, many or a class when expanded.

TRBJ2-1 TRBD1 - TRBV7-6 CASSLVAGGFNNEQFF TGTGCCAGCAGCTTAGTAGCAGGGGGCTTCAACAATGAGCAGTTCTTC
TRBJ2-7 - - TRBV7-9 CASKDTREEGYEQYF TGTGCCAGCAAGGACACACGAGAAGAAGGCTACGAGCAGTACTTC
TRBJ2-1 TRBD2 few TRBV7-6 CASSSRLAGYNEQFF TGTGCCAGCAGCTCCAGACTAGCGGGATACAATGAGCAGTTCTTC
TRBJ2-1 TRBD2 few TRBV7-6 CASSLASGRYNEQFF TGTGCCAGCAGCTTAGCTAGCGGGAGATACAATGAGCAGTTCTTC
TRBJ2-3 - few TRBV7-8 CASSLEPRAILTSTDTQYF TGTGCCAGCAGCTTAGAACCCAGGGCCATACTCACTAGCACAGATACGCAGTATTTT
TRBJ2-1 - - TRBV7-3 CASSPNQAVPYNEQFF TGTGCCAGCAGCCCCAACCAAGCCGTCCCATACAATGAGCAGTTCTTC
TRBJ2-1 - - TRBV11-1 CASSLLWDSVYNEQFF TGTGCCAGCAGCTTACTCTGGGACTCTGTCTACAATGAGCAGTTCTTC
TRBJ2-1 - - TRBV7-2 CASSSQGFIQFF TGTGCCAGCAGCTCACAGGGTTTCATTCAGTTCTTC
TRBJ2-7 - - TRBV5-1 CASSLDTESSYEQYF TGCGCCAGCAGCTTGGACACGGAGAGCTCCTACGAGCAGTACTTC
TRBJ2-3 - few TRBV7-2 CASSLVPPDTQYF TGTGCCAGCAGCTTAGTTCCCCCAGATACGCAGTATTTT
TRBJ2-3 - many TRBV27 CASRKRASTDTQYF TGTGCCAGCAGAAAAAGGGCCTCCACAGATACGCAGTATTTT
TRBJ2-5 - - TRBV7-6 CGSSLDRTDYSATQYF TGTGGCAGCAGCTTAGATAGGACGGATTACTCGGCGACCCAGTACTTC
TRBJ2-3 TRBD1 - TRBV30 CAWSATGVKDTQYF TGTGCCTGGAGTGCGACAGGGGTGAAAGATACGCAGTATTTT
TRBJ2-5 - medium-sized TRBV11-3 CASSYGPWPQETQYF TGTGCCAGCAGCTACGGTCCTTGGCCTCAAGAGACCCAGTACTTC
TRBJ2-1 - - TRBV28 CASSFQAGQFF TGTGCCAGCAGTTTCCAGGCCGGGCAGTTCTTC
TRBJ2-1 - once TRBV6-6 CASSYSALYNEQFF TGTGCCAGCAGTTACTCGGCGCTCTACAATGAGCAGTTCTTC
TRBJ2-3 - - TRBV11-2 CASSPLGVRDTQYF TGTGCCAGCAGCCCTTTGGGGGTCAGAGATACGCAGTATTTT
TRBJ2-3 - - TRBV7-6 CASSPQVDTQYF TGTGCCAGCAGTCCGCAGGTAGATACGCAGTATTTT
TRBJ2-2 - - TRBV6-8 CASSYRRNTGELFF TGTGCCAGCAGTTACCGCAGGAACACCGGGGAGCTGTTTTTT
TRBJ2-5 TRBD1 many TRBV18 CASSPPGTGSETQYF TGTGCCAGCTCACCACCGGGGACAGGGTCAGAGACCCAGTACTTC
TRBJ2-5 TRBD1 few TRBV7-7 CASSRGQGAMETQYF TGTGCTAGCAGCCGCGGACAGGGGGCGATGGAGACCCAGTACTTC
TRBJ2-3 TRBD2 - TRBV11-1 CASSLKLAGGADTQYF TGTGCCAGCAGCTTAAAACTAGCGGGAGGAGCAGATACGCAGTATTTT
TRBJ2-5 - - TRBV7-2 CASSKQAQETQYF TGTGCCAGCAGCAAACAAGCCCAGGAGACCCAGTACTTC
TRBJ2-5 - few TRBV6-1 CASSSGWETQYF TGTGCCAGCAGTTCAGGGTGGGAGACCCAGTACTTC
TRBJ1-4 - once TRBV7-3 CASSSQGGTNEKLFF TGTGCCAGCAGCTCCCAGGGTGGAACTAATGAAAAACTGTTTTTT
TRBJ2-2 TRBD2 - TRBV7-3 CASSLFTSGITGELFF TGTGCCAGCAGCTTGTTTACTAGCGGGATAACCGGGGAGCTGTTTTTT
TRBJ2-5 - few TRBV7-2 CASSLDYTYSETQYF TGTGCCAGCAGCTTAGACTATACGTATTCCGAGACCCAGTACTTC
TRBJ2-3 - few TRBV29-1 CSVDVLASTDTQYF TGCAGCGTTGATGTACTAGCAAGCACAGATACGCAGTATTTT
TRBJ2-4 - - TRBV7-4 CASSLTGQTSNSPLHF TGTGCCAGCAGCTTAACCGGACAGACAAGTAATTCACCCCTCCACTTC
TRBJ2-1 - - TRBV7-8 CASSLGYVGNEQFF TGTGCCAGCAGCTTAGGCTACGTGGGGAATGAGCAGTTCTTC
TRBJ2-1 TRBD1 - TRBV5-5 CASSLGQGAYNEQFF TGTGCCAGCAGCTTAGGGCAGGGGGCCTACAATGAGCAGTTCTTC
TRBJ2-3 - few TRBV6-5 CASRLYVGTDTQYF TGTGCCAGCAGGCTTTACGTTGGGACAGATACGCAGTATTTT
TRBJ2-1 - - TRBV28 CASSFPGASYNEQFF TGTGCCAGCAGTTTCCCCGGGGCCTCCTACAATGAGCAGTTCTTC
TRBJ2-1 - - TRBV10-2 CASSESANEQFF TGCGCCAGCAGTGAGTCGGCCAATGAGCAGTTCTTC
TRBJ2-1 - - TRBV7-2 CASSLNRLGEQFF TGTGCCAGCAGCCTAAACCGCCTCGGTGAGCAGTTCTTC
TRBJ2-7 - - TRBV18 CASSLSPGENNEQYF TGTGCCAGCTCACTTTCTCCGGGAGAGAACAATGAGCAGTACTTC
TRBJ2-5 TRBD2 - TRBV6-6 CASSLGGGIGDTQYF TGTGCCAGCAGTCTGGGGGGGGGGATTGGAGATACGCAGTACTTC
TRBJ2-1 - few TRBV12-5 CASGRGWNEQFF TGTGCTAGTGGTAGGGGGTGGAATGAGCAGTTCTTC
TRBJ2-2 - - TRBV7-3 CASSSQAGPNTGELFF TGTGCCAGCAGCTCCCAAGCGGGCCCGAACACCGGGGAGCTGTTTTTT
TRBJ2-5 - - TRBV12-3/TRBV12-4 CASSLIPGHNEQYF TGTGCCAGCAGTTTGATCCCGGGACACAATGAGCAGTACTTC
TRBJ2-1 TRBD2 - TRBV7-3 CASSPMGGVHEQFF TGTGCCAGCAGCCCGATGGGGGGGGTCCATGAGCAGTTCTTC
TRBJ2-1 TRBD1 many TRBV7-6 CASSSRPDRGQSYNEQFF TGTGCCAGCAGCTCCAGGCCCGACAGGGGGCAGTCCTACAATGAGCAGTTCTTC
TRBJ1-5 TRBD1 - TRBV12-3/TRBV12-4 CASSRQGTSNQPQHF TGTGCCAGCAGTCGACAGGGGACGAGCAATCAGCCCCAGCATTTT
TRBJ2-3 - - TRBV6-1 CASTRGRDTDTQYF TGTGCCAGCACCAGGGGAAGAGACACAGATACGCAGTATTTT
TRBJ2-1 - - TRBV7-3 CASTGQGYNEQFF TGTGCCAGCACCGGGCAGGGGTACAATGAGCAGTTCTTC
TRBJ1-2 - many TRBV10-3 CAIRSGDAIGYTF TGTGCCATCCGGAGCGGTGATGCTATAGGCTACACCTTC
TRBJ2-2 TRBD2 - TRBV12-3/TRBV12-4 CASRDRGGGNTGELFF TGTGCCAGCAGGGATAGGGGCGGGGGGAACACCGGGGAGCTGTTTTTT
TRBJ2-6 - few TRBV7-6 CASSPFGKSGANVLTF TGTGCCAGCAGCCCCTTTGGGAAGTCTGGGGCCAACGTCCTGACTTTC
TRBJ2-5 - large TRBV7-8 CASSIIQYRGGEETQYF TGTGCCAGCAGCATAATCCAATACAGGGGCGGGGAAGAGACCCAGTACTTC
TRBJ2-3 - - TRBV4-1 CASSQLVSADTQYF TGCGCCAGCAGCCAACTCGTTTCTGCAGATACGCAGTATTTT
TRBJ2-7 - few TRBV3-1 CASSPWRQHEQYF TGTGCCAGCAGCCCTTGGAGGCAACACGAGCAGTACTTC